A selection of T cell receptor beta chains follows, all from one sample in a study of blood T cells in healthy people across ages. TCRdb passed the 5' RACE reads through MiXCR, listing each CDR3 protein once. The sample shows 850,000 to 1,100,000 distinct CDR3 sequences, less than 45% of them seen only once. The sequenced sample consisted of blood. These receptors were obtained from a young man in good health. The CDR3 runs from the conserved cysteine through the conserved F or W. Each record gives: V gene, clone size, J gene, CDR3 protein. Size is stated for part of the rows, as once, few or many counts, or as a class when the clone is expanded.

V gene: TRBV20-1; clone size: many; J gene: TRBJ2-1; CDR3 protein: CSARPPGVNEQFF
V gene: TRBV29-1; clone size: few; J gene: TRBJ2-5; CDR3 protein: CSDFDRDGETQYF
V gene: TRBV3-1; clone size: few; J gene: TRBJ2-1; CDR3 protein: CASSQDDGEQFF
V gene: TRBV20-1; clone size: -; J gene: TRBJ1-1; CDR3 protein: CSARLVGRGMNTEAFF
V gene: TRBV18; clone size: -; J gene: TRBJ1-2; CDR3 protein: CASSPLEVGGFGYTF
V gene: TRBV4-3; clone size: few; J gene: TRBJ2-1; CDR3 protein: CASSQRQVIVDEQFF
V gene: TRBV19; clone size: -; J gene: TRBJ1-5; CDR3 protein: CASSVPFGGYNQPQHF
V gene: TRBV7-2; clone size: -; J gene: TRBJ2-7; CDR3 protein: CASTRPTGSNEQYF
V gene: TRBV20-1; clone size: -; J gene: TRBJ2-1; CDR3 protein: CSARDTLRDEQFF
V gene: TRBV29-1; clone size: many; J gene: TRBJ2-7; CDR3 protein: CSVARDRNYEQYF
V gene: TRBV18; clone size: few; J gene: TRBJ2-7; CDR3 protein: CASSPPESYEQYF
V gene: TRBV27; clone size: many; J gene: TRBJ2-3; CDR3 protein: CASSLRQPTDTQYF
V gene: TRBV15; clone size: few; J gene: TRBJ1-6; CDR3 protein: CATSPTRSLADNSPLHF
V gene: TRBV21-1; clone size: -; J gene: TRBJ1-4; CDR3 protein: CASSRHGGNDGEKLFF
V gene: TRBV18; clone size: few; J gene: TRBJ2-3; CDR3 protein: CASSPGQGRSTDAQYF
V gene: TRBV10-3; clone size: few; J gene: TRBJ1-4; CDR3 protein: CAISDRAEKLFF
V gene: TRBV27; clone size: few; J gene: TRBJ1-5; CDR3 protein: CASNKNRDRGRYSNQPQHF
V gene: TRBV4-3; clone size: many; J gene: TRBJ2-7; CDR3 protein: CASSPGQGTYEQYF
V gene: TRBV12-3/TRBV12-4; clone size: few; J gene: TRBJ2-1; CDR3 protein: CASSSTGTRDEQFF
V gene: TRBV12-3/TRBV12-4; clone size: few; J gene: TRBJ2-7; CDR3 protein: CASSFPRRVAGAHYEQYF
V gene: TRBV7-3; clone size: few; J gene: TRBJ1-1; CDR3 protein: CASSLTQVGNTEAFF
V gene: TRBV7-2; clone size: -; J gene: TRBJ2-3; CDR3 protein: CASSLEWLAQNSPSQYF
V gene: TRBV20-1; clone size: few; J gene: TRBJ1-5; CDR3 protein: CSASMEGGNQPQHF
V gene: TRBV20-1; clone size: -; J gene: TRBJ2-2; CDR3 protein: CSARDQWAANTGELFF
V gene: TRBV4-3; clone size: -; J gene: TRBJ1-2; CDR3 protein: CASSQDRDRIPPYYGYTF
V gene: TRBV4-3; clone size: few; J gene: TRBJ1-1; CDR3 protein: CASSQDVSGHIGAEAFF
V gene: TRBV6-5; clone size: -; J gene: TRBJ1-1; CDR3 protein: CASSYAEGLAVAEAFF